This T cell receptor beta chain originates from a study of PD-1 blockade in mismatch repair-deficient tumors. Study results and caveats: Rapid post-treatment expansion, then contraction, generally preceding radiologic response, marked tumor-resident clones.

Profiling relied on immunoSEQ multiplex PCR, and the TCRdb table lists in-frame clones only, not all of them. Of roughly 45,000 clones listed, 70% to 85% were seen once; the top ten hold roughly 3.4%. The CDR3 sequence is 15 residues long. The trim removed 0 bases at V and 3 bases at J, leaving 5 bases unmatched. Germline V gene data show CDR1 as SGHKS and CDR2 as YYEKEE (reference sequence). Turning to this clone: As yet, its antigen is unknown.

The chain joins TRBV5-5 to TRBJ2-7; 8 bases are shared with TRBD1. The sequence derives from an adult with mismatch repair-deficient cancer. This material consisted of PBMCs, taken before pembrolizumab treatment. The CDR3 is CASSLAGGDNYEQYF. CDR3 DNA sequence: TGTGCCAGCAGCTTGGCAGGGGGCGATAACTACGAGCAGTACTTC.